This entry features one TCR beta chain sequence. With 5 bases clipped from V and 8 bases from J, the junction kept 10 bases outside the gene matches. The CDR3 runs to 15 residues. Germline loops: CDR1 SEHNR, CDR2 FQNEAQ (reference sequence). This record comes from a study of blood T cell repertoires in COVID-19. About the study: Samples came from the United States, Italy and Spain, spanning acute and convalescent COVID-19. PBMCs, B-cell-depleted T cells, or T cells provided the cDNA or gDNA that made up the material.

Profiled with immunoSEQ multiplex PCR; TCRdb holds only in-frame clones, not every one. Of 150,000 to 200,000 clones listed, around 82% are singletons. The genes are TRBV7-9 and TRBJ2-1; TRBD1 agrees at 9 bases. This clonotype originated in a woman aged 50 to 65 with acute COVID-19. Sample: PBMCs or T cells enriched from blood (not recorded which). CDR3 coding DNA: TGTGCCAGCAGCACGACAGGGGGGGCAGGGGATGAGCAGTTCTTC. Encoded protein: CASSTTGGAGDEQFF.